What follows are 8 T cell receptor beta chains derived from one specimen sequenced in a study of shared clonotypes between healthy human individuals. Some clones are missing from TCRdb's copy, which holds only in-frame ones; the method was immunoSEQ multiplex PCR. The sample lists about 330,000 clones; around 67% were seen once. The specimen sequenced was memory CD4+ T cells sorted from blood. Stated subset: CD45RA-negative fraction. The origin of the receptors is a man younger than 45 in good health.

This clone was picked up one time. The gene calls are TRBV14 and TRBJ1-2, with no clear D. Trimming pared 1 base from V and 3 bases from J, leaving 12 bases between. The germline V gene encodes CDR1 SGHDN and CDR2 FVKESK. The CDR3 is 15 residues long. CDR3 nucleotides: TGTGCCAGCAGCCAAGGTGCAAAAAACTACTATGGCTACACCTTC. Its translation is CASSQGAKNYYGYTF.

The chain couples TRBV5-1 to TRBJ1-2; the D gene is possibly TRBD1 (6 bases). The germline V gene encodes CDR1 SGHRS and CDR2 YFSETQ. The length of the CDR3 is 15 residues. The V end was cut by 4 bases, the J end by 4 bases, with 17 bases between. The CDR3 DNA reads TGCGCCAGCAGCCTCCAGACAGGCACTTCCTATGGCTACACCTTC. This translates into CASSLQTGTSYGYTF.

CDR3 residues: CASSLTGPGANVLTF. The CDR3 DNA sequence: TGTGCCAGCAGCTTGACAGGGCCCGGGGCCAACGTCCTGACTTTC. V usage is TRBV11-3 and J usage is TRBJ2-6, with TRBD1 matching over 7 bases. Germline-derived CDR1 and CDR2 are SGHNT and YENEEA. The V gene end was trimmed by 3 bases and the J gene end by 4 bases; junction bases not matched to a gene: 3. The CDR3 has 15 amino acids. Based on the CDR3 plus reference TRBV11-3 and TRBJ2-6, the full variable domain is EAGVVQSPRYKIIEKKQPVAFWCNPISGHNTLYWYLQNLGQGPELLIRYENEEAVDDSQLPKDRFSAERLKGVDSTLKIQPAELGDSAVYLCASSLTGPGANVLTFGAGSRLTVL.

This rearrangement joins TRBV4-3 to TRBJ2-1; D is unresolved. The germline V and J ends were trimmed by 1 base and 5 bases, with 12 bases remaining between them. The CDR3 spans 15 residues. Germline CDR1 and CDR2: LGHNA and YSLEER. CDR3 residues: CASSQAFLRNNEQFF. DNA for the CDR3: TGCGCCAGCAGCCAAGCGTTTTTACGAAACAATGAGCAGTTCTTC.

This chain uses TRBV9 with TRBJ2-3, with D unclear. CDR3 length: 15 residues. V lost 2 bases, J lost 0 bases, and 10 bases lay in between. Germline V gives CDR1 SGDLS, CDR2 YYNGEE. The CDR3 DNA reads as TGTGCCAGCAGCGTCGCGCCCGGGAGCACAGATACGCAGTATTTT. Translation: CASSVAPGSTDTQYF.

The V gene is TRBV9, the J gene TRBJ2-2; 9 bases line up with TRBD2. From germline, CDR1 is SGDLS and CDR2 YYNGEE. The length of the CDR3 is 17 residues. Germline trimming cut 2 bases from V and 5 bases from J; bases unmatched to any gene: 10. CDR3 loop: CASSVTTGLASTGELFF. The CDR3, as DNA: TGTGCCAGCAGCGTCACCACGGGACTAGCTTCAACCGGGGAGCTGTTTTTT.

The chain employs TRBV5-5 and TRBJ2-1; D is perhaps TRBD1 or TRBD2 (5 bases each). V lost 4 bases to trimming and J lost 8 bases, with 13 bases between them. This CDR3 is 13 amino acids long. Germline CDR1 and CDR2: SGHKS and YYEKEE (reference sequence). In DNA form, the CDR3 reads TGTGCCAGCAGCCCTGTCGGGGACGATGAGCAGTTCTTC. This codes for CASSPVGDDEQFF.

V gene TRBV7-2 combines with J gene TRBJ2-7; TRBD2 matches at 7 bases. Trimming cost V 5 bases and J 1 base; bases outside gene matches: 11. Germline V CDR1 and CDR2: SGHTA, FQGNSA. There are 16 residues in the CDR3. The CDR3 spells CASSRGPGRASYEQYF. In DNA, the CDR3 is TGTGCCAGCAGCCGAGGCCCAGGGAGGGCTTCCTACGAGCAGTACTTC.